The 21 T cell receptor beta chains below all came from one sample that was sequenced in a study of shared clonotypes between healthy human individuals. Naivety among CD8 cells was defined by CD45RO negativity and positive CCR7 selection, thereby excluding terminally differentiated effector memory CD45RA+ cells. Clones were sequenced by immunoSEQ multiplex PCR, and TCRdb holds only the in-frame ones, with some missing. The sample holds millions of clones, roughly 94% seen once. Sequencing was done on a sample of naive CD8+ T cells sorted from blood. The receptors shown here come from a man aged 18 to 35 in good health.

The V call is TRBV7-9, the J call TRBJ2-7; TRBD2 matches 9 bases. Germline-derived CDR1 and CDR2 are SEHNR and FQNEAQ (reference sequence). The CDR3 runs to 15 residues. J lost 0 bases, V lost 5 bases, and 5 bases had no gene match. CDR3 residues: CASSPGGGASYEQYF. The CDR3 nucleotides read TGTGCCAGCAGCCCGGGCGGGGGGGCCTCCTACGAGCAGTACTTC.

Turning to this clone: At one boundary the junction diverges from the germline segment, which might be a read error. The CDR3 is CASSQAGKGTSDRPIEHRGAVF. The CDR3 nucleotides read TGTGCCAGCAGTCAGGCAGGGAAGGGTACCTCAGATCGACCTATCGAACACCGGGGAGCTGTTTTT. This chain links TRBV27 with TRBJ2-2; the D call may be TRBD1 or TRBD2 (5 bases each). The CDR3 length is 22 residues. CDR1 is MNHEY and CDR2 is SMNVEV in the germline V gene (reference sequence).

CDR3 sequence reads: CASSLDGWNEQFF. The CDR3, as DNA: TGTGCCAGCAGCTTAGACGGCTGGAATGAGCAGTTCTTC. V is TRBV11-2 and J is TRBJ2-1, with D unresolved. The CDR3 has 13 residues. V was shortened by 0 bases and J by 7 bases, with 7 bases between the two germline ends. Germline-derived CDR1 and CDR2 are SGHAT and FQNNGV.

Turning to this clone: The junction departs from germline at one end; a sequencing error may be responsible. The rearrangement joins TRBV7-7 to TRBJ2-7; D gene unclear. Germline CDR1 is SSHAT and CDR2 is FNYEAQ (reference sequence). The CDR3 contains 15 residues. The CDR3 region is CASSLEVGSSYEQYF. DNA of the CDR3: TGTGCTAGCAGCTTAGAGGTCGGAAGCTCCTACGAGCAGTACTTC.

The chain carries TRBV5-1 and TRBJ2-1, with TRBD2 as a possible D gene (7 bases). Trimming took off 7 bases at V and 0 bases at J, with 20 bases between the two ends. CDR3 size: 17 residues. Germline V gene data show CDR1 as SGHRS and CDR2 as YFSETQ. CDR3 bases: TGCGCCAGCGGGGGCCCGGCGGGGGCCAGCTCCTACAATGAGCAGTTCTTC. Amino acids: CASGGPAGASSYNEQFF. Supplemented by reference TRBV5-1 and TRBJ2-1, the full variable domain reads KAGVTQTPRYLIKTRGQQVTLSCSPISGHRSVSWYQQTPGQGLQFLFEYFSETQRNKGNFPGRFSGRQFSNSRSEMNVSTLELGDSALYLCASGGPAGASSYNEQFFGPGTRLTVL.

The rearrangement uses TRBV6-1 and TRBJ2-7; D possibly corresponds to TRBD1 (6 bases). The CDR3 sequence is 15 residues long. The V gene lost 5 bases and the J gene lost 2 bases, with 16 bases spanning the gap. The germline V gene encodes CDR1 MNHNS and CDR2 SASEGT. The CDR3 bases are TGTGCCAGCAGTAACCGGGACACCGGGACCTACGAGCAGTACTTC. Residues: CASSNRDTGTYEQYF.

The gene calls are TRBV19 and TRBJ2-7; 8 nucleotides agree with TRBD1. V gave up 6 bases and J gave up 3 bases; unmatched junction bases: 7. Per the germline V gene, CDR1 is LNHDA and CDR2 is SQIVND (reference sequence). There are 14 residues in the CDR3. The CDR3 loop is CASSFGQGRYEQYF. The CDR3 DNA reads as TGTGCCAGTAGCTTTGGACAGGGCCGCTACGAGCAGTACTTC.

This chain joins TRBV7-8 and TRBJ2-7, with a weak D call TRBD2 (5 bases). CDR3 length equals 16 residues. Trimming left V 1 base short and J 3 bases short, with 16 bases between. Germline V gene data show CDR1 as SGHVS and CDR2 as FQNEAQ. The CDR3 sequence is CASSLGSNGVLYEQYF. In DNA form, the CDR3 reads TGTGCCAGCAGCTTAGGATCTAACGGGGTCCTCTACGAGCAGTACTTC.

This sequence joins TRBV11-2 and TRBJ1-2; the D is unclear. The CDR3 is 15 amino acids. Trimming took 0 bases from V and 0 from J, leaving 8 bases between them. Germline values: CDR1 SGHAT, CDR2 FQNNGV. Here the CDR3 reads CASSLDADPNYGYTF. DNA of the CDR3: TGTGCCAGCAGCTTAGATGCAGATCCTAACTATGGCTACACCTTC. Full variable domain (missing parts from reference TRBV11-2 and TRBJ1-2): EAGVAQSPRYKIIEKRQSVAFWCNPISGHATLYWYQQILGQGPKLLIQFQNNGVVDDSQLPKDRFSAERLKGVDSTLKIQPAKLEDSAVYLCASSLDADPNYGYTFGSGTRLTVV.

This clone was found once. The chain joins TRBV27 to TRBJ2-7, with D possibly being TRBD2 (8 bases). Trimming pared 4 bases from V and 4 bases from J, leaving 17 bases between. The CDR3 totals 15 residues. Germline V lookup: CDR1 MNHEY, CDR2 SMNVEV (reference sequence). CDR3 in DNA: TGTGCCAGCAGTTGGTCAGGGGGACTAGAGTACGAGCAGTACTTC. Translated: CASSWSGGLEYEQYF.

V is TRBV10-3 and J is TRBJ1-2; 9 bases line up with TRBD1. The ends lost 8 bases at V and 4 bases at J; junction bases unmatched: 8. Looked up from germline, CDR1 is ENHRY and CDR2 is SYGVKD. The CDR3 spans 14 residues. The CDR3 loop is CAIFGDREPYGYTF. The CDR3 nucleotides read TGTGCCATCTTCGGGGACAGGGAACCCTATGGCTACACCTTC.

CDR3 protein: CASSLGQAATNEKLFF. DNA for the CDR3: TGCGCCAGCAGCTTAGGACAGGCTGCAACTAATGAAAAACTGTTTTTT. The J gene is TRBJ1-4, the V gene TRBV5-1; 7 bases are shared with TRBD1. Germline loops: CDR1 SGHRS, CDR2 YFSETQ. The length of the CDR3 is 16 residues. Trimming removed 2 bases from V and 0 bases from J; junction bases left unmatched: 4. Full variable domain (remainder filled in from reference TRBV5-1 and TRBJ1-4): KAGVTQTPRYLIKTRGQQVTLSCSPISGHRSVSWYQQTPGQGLQFLFEYFSETQRNKGNFPGRFSGRQFSNSRSEMNVSTLELGDSALYLCASSLGQAATNEKLFFGSGTQLSVL.

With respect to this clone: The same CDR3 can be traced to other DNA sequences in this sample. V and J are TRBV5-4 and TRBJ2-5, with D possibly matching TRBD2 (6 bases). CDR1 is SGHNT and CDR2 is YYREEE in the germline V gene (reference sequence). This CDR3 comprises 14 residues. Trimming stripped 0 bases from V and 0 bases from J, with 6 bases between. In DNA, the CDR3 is TGTGCCAGCAGCTTGGGGGACTACCAAGAGACCCAGTACTTC. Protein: CASSLGDYQETQYF.

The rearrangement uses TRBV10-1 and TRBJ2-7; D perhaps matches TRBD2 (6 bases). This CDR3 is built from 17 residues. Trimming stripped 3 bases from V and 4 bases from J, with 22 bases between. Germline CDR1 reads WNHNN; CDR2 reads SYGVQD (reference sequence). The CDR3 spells CASSDRAGSGGTYEQYF. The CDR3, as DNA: TGCGCCAGCAGTGACCGCGCGGGGTCTGGGGGGACGTACGAGCAGTACTTC.

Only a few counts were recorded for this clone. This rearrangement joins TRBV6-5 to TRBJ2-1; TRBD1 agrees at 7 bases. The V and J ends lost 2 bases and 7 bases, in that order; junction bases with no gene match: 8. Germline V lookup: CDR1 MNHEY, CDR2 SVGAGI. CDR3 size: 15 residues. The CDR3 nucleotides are TGTGCCAGCAGTTACGTAACAGGGGTTAAAAATGAGCAGTTCTTC. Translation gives CASSYVTGVKNEQFF.

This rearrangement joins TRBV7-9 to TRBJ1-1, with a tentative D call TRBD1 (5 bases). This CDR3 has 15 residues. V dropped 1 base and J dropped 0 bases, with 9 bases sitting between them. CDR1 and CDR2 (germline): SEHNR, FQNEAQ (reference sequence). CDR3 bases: TGTGCCAGCAGCTTAGGAGAGGGGTTGAACACTGAAGCTTTCTTT. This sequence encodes CASSLGEGLNTEAFF.

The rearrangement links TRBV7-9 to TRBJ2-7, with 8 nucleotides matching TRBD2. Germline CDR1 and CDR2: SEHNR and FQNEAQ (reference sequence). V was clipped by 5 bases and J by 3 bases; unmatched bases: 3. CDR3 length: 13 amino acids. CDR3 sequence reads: CASSPTSDYEQYF. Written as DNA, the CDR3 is TGTGCCAGCAGCCCGACTAGCGACTACGAGCAGTACTTC.

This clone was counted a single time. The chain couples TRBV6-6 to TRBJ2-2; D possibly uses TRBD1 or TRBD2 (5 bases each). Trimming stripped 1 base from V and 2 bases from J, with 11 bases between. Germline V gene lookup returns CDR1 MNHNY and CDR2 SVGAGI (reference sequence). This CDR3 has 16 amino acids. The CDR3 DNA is TGTGCCAGCAGTTACTTAGGGGACCCCAACACCGGGGAGCTGTTTTTT. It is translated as CASSYLGDPNTGELFF.

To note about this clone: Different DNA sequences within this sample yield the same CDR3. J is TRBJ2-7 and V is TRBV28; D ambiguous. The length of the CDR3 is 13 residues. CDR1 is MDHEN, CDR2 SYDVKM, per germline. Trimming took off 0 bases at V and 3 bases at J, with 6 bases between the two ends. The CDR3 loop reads CASSLWGSYEQYF. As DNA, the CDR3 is TGTGCCAGCAGTTTATGGGGCAGCTACGAGCAGTACTTC.

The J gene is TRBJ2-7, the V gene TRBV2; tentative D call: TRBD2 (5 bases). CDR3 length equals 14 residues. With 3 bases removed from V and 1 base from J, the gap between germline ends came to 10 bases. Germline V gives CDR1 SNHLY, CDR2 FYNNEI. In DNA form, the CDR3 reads TGTGCCAGCAGTGACACTAGGGCGTCCTACGAGCAGTACTTC. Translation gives CASSDTRASYEQYF.

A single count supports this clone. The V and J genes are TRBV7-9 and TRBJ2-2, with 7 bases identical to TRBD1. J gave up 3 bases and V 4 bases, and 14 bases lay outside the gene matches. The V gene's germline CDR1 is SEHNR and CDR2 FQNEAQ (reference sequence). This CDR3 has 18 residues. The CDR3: CASSSYGPRQGHTGELFF. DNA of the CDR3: TGTGCCAGCAGCTCTTACGGACCGAGACAGGGTCACACCGGGGAGCTGTTTTTT.